This T cell receptor (beta chain) was obtained from a study of T cell repertoires in cytomegalovirus infection (dated by TCRdb to between 2018 and 2021). Regarding the research as a whole: Alongside well-studied HLA-B-restricted epitopes, the peptide stimulations were aimed at recently identified HLA-C-restricted CMV epitopes, whose presentation resists viral immunomodulation. Because public TCR beta signatures pointed to carriage of CMV infection together with the matching HLA type, the HLA type of each donor mattered for the analysis.

Trimming takes 2 bases from V and 5 bases from J, and the germline ends sit 12 bases apart. Counted from cysteine to phenylalanine, this CDR3 has 14 amino acids. Only the CDR3 region is kept as DNA, spanning 42 bases read in frame from base 1. The germline V gene gives CDR1 as SGHTA and CDR2 as FQGNSA. Reads for this sample came from an Illumina HiSeq 1500. Using fastp trimming at Q25 and MiXCR clonotype assembly, TCRdb reanalyzed the public sequencing data and kept in-frame beta chains. Each entry merges the rows of one CDR3 protein and shows their most common DNA and genes. The sample includes about 570,000 distinct CDR3 sequences, with almost 40% observed a single time. The ten largest make up around 48% of the sample. The sample's treatment or condition label is to be understood as: in vitro stimulation with specific CMV peptide epitopes to enrich CMV-specific T cells. General findings and caveats noted by the study authors: In both this cohort and an independent roughly 330-donor cohort, the cumulative frequency of public TCR beta family members distinguished carriers of CMV infection plus the relevant HLA type. The ex vivo response was dominated by HLA-C-restricted CMV-specific TCR beta clonotypes, and the single most frequent clonotype in two of eight donors was supplied by these HLA-C-restricted clonotypes.

This clonotype has a count of ten or more. No antigen is known for it. The input lacks base qualities; no much larger clone sits a single base away. The chain links TRBV7-2 with TRBJ2-5; the D region is possibly TRBD1 or TRBD2, each matching across 5 bases. The specimen comprised cultured PBMCs, sampled from culture after CMV antigen stimulation. This clonotype originated in a human donor in good health (CMV status not recorded). Some clones in this sample may be carry-over from other donors' samples. The encoded CDR3 is CASSLLRREETQYF. The DNA sequence is as follows: TGTGCCAGCAGCTTATTACGCAGGGAGGAGACCCAGTACTTC.